The source of this TCR beta chain is a study of OX40 agonist ivuxolimab in advanced cancers. Whole-study findings and limits: Nonresponders, in some cases, also had low normalized T-cell clonal expansion. Expanded clones were, on average, more numerous in CD8+ T cells than in CD4+.

Generated by immunoSEQ multiplex PCR, the TCRdb table keeps only in-frame clones and is missing some. The sample records some 70,000 clones, less than 90% being singletons. Unmatched junction bases numbered 6, after V lost 2 bases and J lost 2 bases. Germline lookup yields CDR1 SGHTA and CDR2 FQGNSA. The CDR3 sequence is 15 residues long. In regard to this clone: The target antigen is unknown.

The sequencing here drew on CD4+ or CD8+ T cells sorted from blood, taken in a trial of the OX40 agonist ivuxolimab. The chain carries TRBV7-2 and TRBJ2-7; 7 positions agree with TRBD2. The clonotype was recovered from an adult with an advanced solid tumor such as melanoma, head and neck, liver or kidney cancer. The CDR3 loop is CASSLNGGGAYEQYF. The DNA of the CDR3 is TGTGCCAGCAGCTTAAATGGTGGGGGGGCCTACGAGCAGTACTTC.